This passage covers 17 T cell receptor beta chains from one sample sequenced in a study of blood T cell repertoires in COVID-19 (dated by TCRdb to the early 2020s). The library was obtained by the immunoSEQ multiplex PCR assay. TCRdb stores this immuneACCESS table with in-frame sequences only. Part of the clones is absent; in the studies checked, under half of the shortfall reflects unresolved V genes, and no reason is known for the rest. The sample table holds about 140,000 clones, of which about 80% were seen once. Jointly, the top ten make up 2.5% to 3.5% of the sample. The sequenced sample consisted of PBMCs or T cells enriched from blood (not recorded which). The receptors were sampled from a woman between 45 and 65 years old who had recovered from COVID-19.

The rearrangement joins TRBV24-1 to TRBJ2-1, with TRBD2 matching 8 bases. The J segment lost 6 bases and the V segment lost 7 bases, leaving 10 bases of the junction unmatched. Germline assignment: CDR1 KGHDR and CDR2 SFDVKD. This CDR3 has 15 amino acids. The CDR3 DNA reads TGTGCCACCAGCACAGGAGGGCGGGGGGTCAATGAGCAGTTCTTC. Residues: CATSTGGRGVNEQFF.

This rearrangement joins TRBV30 to TRBJ1-5; weak D call: TRBD1 (6 bases). The germline V gene has CDR1 GTSNPN and CDR2 SVGIG (reference sequence). This CDR3 has 13 amino acids. Trimming removed 4 bases at V and 7 bases at J, with 14 bases between. CDR3 region: CAWTTGPRQPQHF. The CDR3 DNA follows: TGTGCCTGGACTACAGGGCCCCGGCAGCCCCAGCATTTT.

This clone was picked up a small number of times. The chain employs TRBV13 and TRBJ2-3; possibly TRBD1 for D (6 bases). Trimming cost V 1 base and J 6 bases, with 14 bases left between them. CDR3 length: 15 amino acids. CDR1 and CDR2 (germline): PRHDT, FYEKMQ (reference sequence). The CDR3 region is CASSLVGGPRDTQYF. The CDR3 bases are TGTGCCAGCAGCTTAGTTGGGGGCCCGAGGGATACGCAGTATTTT.

The CDR3 bases are TGTGCCAGCAGCGTAATATCGGGAGGCCGCTACGAGCAGTACTTC. It specifies CASSVISGGRYEQYF. The rearrangement links TRBV9 to TRBJ2-7; TRBD2 matches 7 bases. J was trimmed by 3 bases and V by 1 base; bases with no gene match: 7. Germline V lookup: CDR1 SGDLS, CDR2 YYNGEE. CDR3 length equals 15 residues.

The chain combines TRBV9 with TRBJ1-4, with TRBD1 as a possible D gene (5 bases). V was shortened by 2 bases and J by 3 bases, with 14 bases between the two germline ends. The CDR3 runs to 16 residues. CDR1 SGDLS and CDR2 YYNGEE come from the germline V gene. As DNA, the CDR3 is TGTGCCAGCAGCGTCCCCCAGGGCGGCCCTAATGAAAAACTGTTTTTT. It yields the protein CASSVPQGGPNEKLFF.

V is TRBV6-1 and J is TRBJ2-6; 8 bases are a match to TRBD2. Germline CDR1 MNHNS, CDR2 SASEGT. The CDR3 runs 17 residues. V was clipped by 4 bases and J by 3 bases; unmatched bases: 8. The CDR3 spells CASSVLADRGGANVLTF. CDR3 nucleotide sequence: TGTGCCAGCAGTGTACTAGCGGACAGAGGTGGGGCCAACGTCCTGACTTTC.

The rearrangement joins TRBV7-9 to TRBJ2-7, with 8 nucleotides matching TRBD1. The V gene end was trimmed by 5 bases and the J gene end by 2 bases; junction bases not matched to a gene: 8. CDR3 length equals 15 residues. Germline V CDR1 and CDR2: SEHNR, FQNEAQ (reference sequence). The CDR3 DNA is TGTGCCAGCAGCCCCGGACAGGGAAGGACCTACGAGCAGTACTTC. Translated, it gives CASSPGQGRTYEQYF.

V and J are TRBV5-1 and TRBJ1-1; D remains ambiguous. This CDR3 has 16 amino acids. V gave up 5 bases and J gave up 2 bases, with 19 bases separating them. Germline V gene data show CDR1 as SGHRS and CDR2 as YFSETQ. CDR3 DNA sequence: TGCGCCAGCAGATCAGTCCTCGGCAGACTAAACACTGAAGCTTTCTTT. Protein: CASRSVLGRLNTEAFF. The whole variable domain, remainder taken from reference TRBV5-1 and TRBJ1-1, is KAGVTQTPRYLIKTRGQQVTLSCSPISGHRSVSWYQQTPGQGLQFLFEYFSETQRNKGNFPGRFSGRQFSNSRSEMNVSTLELGDSALYLCASRSVLGRLNTEAFFGQGTRLTVV.

The rearrangement uses TRBV10-1 and TRBJ2-3; no clear D gene. The CDR3 covers 14 residues. Germline loops: CDR1 WNHNN, CDR2 SYGVQD (reference sequence). V shed 4 bases and J shed 2 bases, with 10 bases lying between them. This CDR3 is CASSGQATTDTQYF. For the CDR3, the DNA is TGCGCCAGCAGTGGTCAGGCGACCACAGATACGCAGTATTTT.

The chain has TRBV2 and TRBJ2-4; a possible D gene is TRBD1 (6 bases). V lost 2 bases and J lost 0, with 11 bases in between. There are 16 residues in the CDR3. CDR1 is SNHLY and CDR2 is FYNNEI in the germline V gene. The CDR3 region is CASSELDSRAKNIQYF. The CDR3 region has the DNA TGTGCCAGCAGTGAACTGGACAGTCGAGCCAAAAACATTCAGTACTTC.

V gene TRBV2 combines with J gene TRBJ1-6; 10 positions agree with TRBD1. This CDR3 region has 14 residues. CDR1 is SNHLY and CDR2 is FYNNEI in the germline V gene. Trimming took 11 bases from V and 9 from J; bases not matched to a gene: 10. This chain's CDR3 is CAGCDGTGVSPLHF. DNA for the CDR3: TGTGCCGGGTGCGATGGGACAGGGGTTTCACCCCTCCACTTT. Variable domain in full (rest from reference TRBV2 and TRBJ1-6): EPEVTQTPSHQVTQMGQEVILRCVPISNHLYFYWYRQILGQKVEFLVSFYNNEISEKSEIFDDQFSVERPDGSNFTLKIRSTKLEDSAMYFCAGCDGTGVSPLHFGNGTRLTVT.

This clone was seen only a few times. The V and J genes are TRBV29-1 and TRBJ2-3; 7 nucleotides agree with TRBD2. In germline, CDR1 is SQVTM, CDR2 ANQGSEA. The CDR3 length is 14 residues. Trimming took 5 bases from V and 2 from J; bases not matched to a gene: 7. The CDR3, as DNA: TGCAGCGTTCAAGGAGGGACTACCACAGATACGCAGTATTTT. It translates to CSVQGGTTTDTQYF.

In DNA form, the CDR3 reads TGCGCCAGCAGCTTGGGGCAGGGGTATGAAAAACTGTTTTTT. Translated, it gives CASSLGQGYEKLFF. The rearrangement joins TRBV5-1 to TRBJ1-4, with a tentative D call TRBD1 (6 bases). Per the germline V gene, CDR1 is SGHRS and CDR2 is YFSETQ. CDR3 size: 14 residues. V lost 0 bases to trimming and J lost 6 bases, with 9 bases between them.

This chain joins TRBV30 and TRBJ2-3; weak D call: TRBD1 (7 bases). The CDR3 is 15 amino acids. The V end was cut by 0 bases, the J end by 3 bases, with 13 bases between. Per germline, CDR1 GTSNPN and CDR2 SVGIG (reference sequence). The CDR3 sequence: CAWSVGQAGTDTQYF. In DNA form, the CDR3 reads TGTGCCTGGAGTGTAGGACAGGCGGGGACAGATACGCAGTATTTT. Looking up the rest from reference TRBV30 and TRBJ2-3 gives the full variable domain: SQTIHQWPATLVQPVGSPLSLECTVEGTSNPNLYWYRQAAGRGLQLLFYSVGIGQISSEVPQNLSASRPQDRQFILSSKKLLLSDSGFYLCAWSVGQAGTDTQYFGPGTRLTVL.

The gene calls are TRBV4-1 and TRBJ2-5; TRBD2 matches at 12 bases. The CDR3 has 18 amino acids. Germline CDR1 and CDR2: MGHRA and YSYEKL. J gave up 2 bases and V 3 bases, and 10 bases lay outside the gene matches. CDR3 sequence reads: CASSQEVLAGGPQETQYF. In nucleotides, the CDR3 is TGCGCCAGCAGCCAGGAAGTACTAGCGGGGGGCCCTCAAGAGACCCAGTACTTC.

The chain is built from TRBV9 and TRBJ2-5, with 12 bases aligning to TRBD2. Per the germline V gene, CDR1 is SGDLS and CDR2 is YYNGEE. The V segment lost 3 bases and the J segment 3 bases; nucleotides outside the gene matches: 12. The length of the CDR3 is 18 residues. The chain's CDR3 is CASSATSGGPPGEETQYF. Written as DNA, the CDR3 is TGTGCCAGCAGCGCGACTAGCGGGGGCCCGCCGGGCGAAGAGACCCAGTACTTC.

The chain carries TRBV11-3 and TRBJ1-1; 9 bases match TRBD1. Germline V gives CDR1 SGHNT, CDR2 YENEEA. V shed 0 bases, J shed 8 bases, and the junction held 4 bases outside the gene matches. CDR3 length equals 14 residues. The CDR3 nucleotides are TGTGCCAGCAGCTTAGACCTTGACAGGGGGGAAGCTTTCTTT. Amino acids: CASSLDLDRGEAFF.